The 12 T cell receptor beta chains presented below share a single source sample, sequenced in a study of human T cells and chemical hapten exposure. TCRdb reanalysed the RACE reads using MiXCR and keeps one entry per CDR3 protein. The sample holds 380,000 or so distinct CDR3 sequences, approximately 5% seen once. The time point is: patch test 1, 2 weeks after DPC sensitization. Treatment of the sample: therapeutic diphenylcyclopropenone sensitization with weekly scalp DPC. The source material was whole blood, sampled in connection with sensitization to the hapten diphenylcyclopropenone (DPC). Receptor source: a woman in her 50s with alopecia areata. Some clones in this sample may be carry-over from other donors' samples.

In this sample, this clonotype turned up many times. V gene TRBV20-1 combines with J gene TRBJ1-2; D unresolved. The germline V gene encodes CDR1 DFQATT and CDR2 SNEGSKA (reference sequence). CDR3 length: 10 residues. Trimming pared 6 bases from V and 7 bases from J, leaving 9 bases between. The CDR3: CSAPQAGYTF. The CDR3, as DNA: TGCAGTGCCCCCCAGGCTGGCTACACCTTC.

The V gene is TRBV28, the J gene TRBJ2-2, with a possible D match to TRBD1 (5 bases). The CDR3 runs 12 residues. CDR1 is MDHEN, CDR2 SYDVKM, per germline. V lost 6 bases to trimming and J lost 7 bases, with 9 bases between them. CDR3 nucleotides: TGTGCCAGCAGCCCAGGGAACGGGGAGCTGTTTTTT. This gives the protein CASSPGNGELFF. The whole variable domain, filled in from reference TRBV28 and TRBJ2-2, reads DVKVTQSSRYLVKRTGEKVFLECVQDMDHENMFWYRQDPGLGLRLIYFSYDVKMKEKGDIPEGYSVSREKKERFSLILESASTNQTSMYLCASSPGNGELFFGEGSRLTVL.

V is TRBV6-6 and J is TRBJ2-3; 7 bases map to TRBD2. The V segment lost 3 bases and the J segment 3 bases; nucleotides outside the gene matches: 9. CDR1 MNHNY and CDR2 SVGAGI come from the germline V gene (reference sequence). The CDR3 contains 16 residues. CDR3 protein: CASSYSGQLQTDTQYF. The CDR3 region has the DNA TGTGCCAGCAGTTATAGCGGGCAACTTCAGACAGATACGCAGTATTTT.

A few counts support this clonotype. The chain combines TRBV29-1 with TRBJ2-5; D ambiguous. The CDR3 totals 13 residues. V lost 3 bases and J 4 bases, leaving 12 bases between the germline ends. Germline V gene sequence: CDR1 SQVTM, CDR2 ANQGSEA. The CDR3 sequence: CSVEEWQGETQYF. The CDR3 DNA reads as TGCAGCGTTGAGGAGTGGCAAGGAGAGACCCAGTACTTC.

This clonotype was observed at least ten times. The J gene is TRBJ1-5, the V gene TRBV28; TRBD1 might be the D (5 bases). Deletions cut 6 bases from V and 7 bases from J, with 13 bases between. CDR1 is MDHEN and CDR2 is SYDVKM in the germline V gene. The CDR3 totals 13 residues. Written as DNA, the CDR3 is TGTGCCAGCAGCTTAGTCGGGGACCAGCCCCAGCATTTT. This sequence encodes CASSLVGDQPQHF.

The sample holds many counts of this clonotype. The chain employs TRBV18 and TRBJ1-2, with TRBD1 identical over 8 bases. Looked up from germline, CDR1 is KGHSH and CDR2 is LQKENI. The trim removed 0 bases at V and 2 bases at J, leaving 5 bases unmatched. CDR3 length equals 16 residues. CDR3 loop: CASSPPAGQANYGYTF. The CDR3 DNA is TGTGCCAGCTCACCACCAGCGGGACAGGCCAACTATGGCTACACCTTC.

Ten or more counts support this clonotype. The genes are TRBV5-6 and TRBJ1-5; no firm D call. The V end was cut by 0 bases, the J end by 6 bases, with 16 bases between. Per the germline V gene, CDR1 is SGHDT and CDR2 is YYEEEE. The CDR3 has 16 residues. CDR3 sequence (DNA): TGTGCCAGCAGCTTGGGTGGAGGGTCGTGGGGTCAGCCCCAGCATTTT. It specifies CASSLGGGSWGQPQHF.

Many counts were recorded for this clonotype. The chain links TRBV7-8 to TRBJ2-3; D may be TRBD1 (6 bases). CDR1 is SGHVS, CDR2 FQNEAQ, per germline. This CDR3 has 17 residues. V was trimmed by 1 base and J by 4 bases, leaving 18 bases between them. Here the CDR3 reads CASSLGGPGTRADTQYF. The CDR3 bases are TGTGCCAGCAGCTTAGGTGGGCCCGGGACACGGGCAGATACGCAGTATTTT.

This clonotype was seen a few times. The chain is built from TRBV7-8 and TRBJ2-1; 9 nucleotides agree with TRBD2. The CDR3 contains 14 residues. The V and J ends lost 5 bases and 10 bases, in that order; junction bases with no gene match: 9. The V gene's germline CDR1 is SGHVS and CDR2 FQNEAQ. CDR3: CASSKRTSVTEQFF. The CDR3 region has the DNA TGTGCCAGCAGCAAAAGGACTAGCGTGACCGAGCAGTTCTTC.

This clonotype was seen ten or more times. The V gene is TRBV20-1, the J gene TRBJ2-3, with D possibly matching TRBD2 (7 bases). Trimming stripped 5 bases from V and 4 bases from J, with 19 bases between. Germline CDR1 is DFQATT and CDR2 is SNEGSKA (reference sequence). The CDR3 contains 15 residues. This chain's CDR3 is CSAGGLAGVADTQYF. The CDR3 DNA follows: TGCAGTGCTGGGGGGCTTGCGGGAGTAGCAGATACGCAGTATTTT.

The chain is built from TRBV9 and TRBJ2-1; D might be TRBD2 (5 bases). The CDR3 runs 15 residues. From germline, CDR1 is SGDLS and CDR2 YYNGEE. V gave up 3 bases and J gave up 6 bases, with 16 bases separating them. CDR3 sequence (DNA): TGTGCCAGCAGCGGATCTAGCCCCAGTGCCAATGAGCAGTTCTTC. It yields the protein CASSGSSPSANEQFF.

Many counts were recorded for this clonotype. CDR3 amino acids: CSASWGRYDEQFF. The CDR3 DNA sequence: TGCAGTGCTAGTTGGGGGAGGTATGATGAGCAGTTCTTC. The genes are TRBV20-1 and TRBJ2-1; perhaps TRBD2 as D (6 bases). CDR1 is DFQATT, CDR2 SNEGSKA, per germline (reference sequence). V lost 3 bases and J 8 bases, leaving 14 bases between the germline ends. The CDR3 extends over 13 amino acids.